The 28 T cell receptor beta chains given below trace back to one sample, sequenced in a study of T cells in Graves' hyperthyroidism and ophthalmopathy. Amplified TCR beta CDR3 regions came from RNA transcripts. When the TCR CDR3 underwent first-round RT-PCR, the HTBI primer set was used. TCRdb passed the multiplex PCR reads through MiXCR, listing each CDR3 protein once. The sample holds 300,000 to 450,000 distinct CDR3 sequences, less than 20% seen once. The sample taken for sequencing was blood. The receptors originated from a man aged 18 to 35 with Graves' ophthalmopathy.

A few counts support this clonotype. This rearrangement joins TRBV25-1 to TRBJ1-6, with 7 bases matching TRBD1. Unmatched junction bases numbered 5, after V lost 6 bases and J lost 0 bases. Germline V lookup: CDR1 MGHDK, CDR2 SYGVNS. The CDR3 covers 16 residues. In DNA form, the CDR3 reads TGTGCCAGCAGGGACAGGACGAGCTCCTATAATTCACCCCTCCACTTT. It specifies CASRDRTSSYNSPLHF.

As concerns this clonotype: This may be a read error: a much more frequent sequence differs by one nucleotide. CDR3 region: CANSLGTSEGEAFF. In DNA, the CDR3 is TGTGCCAACAGCCTAGGGACATCTGAGGGTGAAGCTTTCTTT. This chain connects TRBV7-9 to TRBJ1-1; D possibly corresponds to TRBD1 (6 bases). This CDR3 contains 14 residues. Germline assignment: CDR1 SEHNR and CDR2 FQNEAQ (reference sequence). Full variable domain (rest looked up from reference TRBV7-9 and TRBJ1-1): DTGVSQNPRHKITKRGQNVTFRCDPISEHNRLYWYRQTLGQGPEFLTYFQNEAQLEKSRLLSDRFSAERPKGSFSTLEIQRTEQGDSAMYLCANSLGTSEGEAFFGQGTRLTVV.

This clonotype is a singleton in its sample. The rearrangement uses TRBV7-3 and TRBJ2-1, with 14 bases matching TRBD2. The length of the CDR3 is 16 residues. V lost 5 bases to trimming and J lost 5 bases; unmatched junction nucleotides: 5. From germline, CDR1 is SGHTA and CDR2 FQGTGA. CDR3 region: CASSQGLAGDDNEQFF. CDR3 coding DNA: TGTGCCAGCAGCCAGGGACTAGCGGGGGATGACAATGAGCAGTTCTTC.

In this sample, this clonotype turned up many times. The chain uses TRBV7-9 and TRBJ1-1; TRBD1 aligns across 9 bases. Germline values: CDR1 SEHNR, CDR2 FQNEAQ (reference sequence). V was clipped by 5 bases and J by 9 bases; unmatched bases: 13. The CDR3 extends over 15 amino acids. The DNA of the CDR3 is TGTGCCAGCAGCCAAACCCACAGGGGGCACCTGAAAGCTTTCTTT. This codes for CASSQTHRGHLKAFF.

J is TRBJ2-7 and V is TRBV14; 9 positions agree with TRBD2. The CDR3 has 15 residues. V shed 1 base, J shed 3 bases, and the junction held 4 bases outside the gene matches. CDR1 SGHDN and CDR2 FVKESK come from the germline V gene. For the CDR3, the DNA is TGTGCCAGCAGCCAAGTCGGTAGCGGGGGCTACGAGCAGTACTTC. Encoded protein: CASSQVGSGGYEQYF.

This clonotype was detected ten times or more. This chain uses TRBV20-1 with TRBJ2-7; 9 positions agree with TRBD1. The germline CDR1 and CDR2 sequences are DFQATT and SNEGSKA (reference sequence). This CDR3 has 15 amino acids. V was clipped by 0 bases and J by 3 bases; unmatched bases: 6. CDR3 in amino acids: CSARDRTGASYEQYF. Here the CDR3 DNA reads TGCAGTGCTAGAGACAGGACAGGGGCGAGCTACGAGCAGTACTTC.

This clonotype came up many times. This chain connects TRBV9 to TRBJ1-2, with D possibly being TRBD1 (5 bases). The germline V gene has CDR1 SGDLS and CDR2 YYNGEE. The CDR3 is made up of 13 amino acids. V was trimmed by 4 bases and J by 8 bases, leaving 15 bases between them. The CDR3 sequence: CASSTGTLQGYTF. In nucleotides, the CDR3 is TGTGCCAGCAGCACCGGGACTCTTCAAGGCTACACCTTC.

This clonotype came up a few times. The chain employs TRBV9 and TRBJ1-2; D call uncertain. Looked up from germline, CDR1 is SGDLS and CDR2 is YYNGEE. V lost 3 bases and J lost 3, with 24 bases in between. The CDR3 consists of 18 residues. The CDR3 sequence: CASSDAVTRRSRDYGYTF. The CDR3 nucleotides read TGTGCCAGCAGCGACGCCGTTACAAGGCGGTCCCGGGACTATGGCTACACCTTC.

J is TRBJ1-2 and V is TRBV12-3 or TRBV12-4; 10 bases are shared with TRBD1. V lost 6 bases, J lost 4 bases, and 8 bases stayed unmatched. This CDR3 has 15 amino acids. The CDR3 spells CASSQQTGGIYGYTF. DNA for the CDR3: TGTGCCAGCAGCCAACAGACAGGGGGCATCTATGGCTACACCTTC.

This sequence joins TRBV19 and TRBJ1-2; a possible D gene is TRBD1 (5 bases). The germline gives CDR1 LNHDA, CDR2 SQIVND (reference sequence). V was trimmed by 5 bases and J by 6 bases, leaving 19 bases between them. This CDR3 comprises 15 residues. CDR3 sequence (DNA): TGTGCCAGTAGTGCCGAGAACAGGTTAAATCATGGCTACACCTTC. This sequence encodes CASSAENRLNHGYTF.

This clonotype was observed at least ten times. DNA of the CDR3: TGTGCCAGCAGTTTGATCGACACCCGGCGTGAAGCTTTCTTT. Protein product: CASSLIDTRREAFF. The rearrangement joins TRBV12-3 or TRBV12-4 to TRBJ1-1; no reliable D call. The CDR3 extends over 14 amino acids. V was trimmed by 3 bases and J by 7 bases, leaving 15 bases between them.

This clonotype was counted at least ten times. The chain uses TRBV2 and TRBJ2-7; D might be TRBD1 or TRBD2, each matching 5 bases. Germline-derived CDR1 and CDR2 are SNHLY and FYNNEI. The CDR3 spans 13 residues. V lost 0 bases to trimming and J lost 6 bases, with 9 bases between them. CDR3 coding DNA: TGTGCCAGCAGTGAAGCGGGGACCGGCGAGCAGTACTTC. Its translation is CASSEAGTGEQYF.

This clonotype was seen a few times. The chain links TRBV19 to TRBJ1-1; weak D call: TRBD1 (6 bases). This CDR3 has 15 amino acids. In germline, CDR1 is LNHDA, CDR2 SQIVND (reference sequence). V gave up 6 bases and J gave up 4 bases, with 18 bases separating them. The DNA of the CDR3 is TGTGCCAGTAGACTCATACCAGGGGAGGCCACTGAAGCTTTCTTT. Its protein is CASRLIPGEATEAFF.

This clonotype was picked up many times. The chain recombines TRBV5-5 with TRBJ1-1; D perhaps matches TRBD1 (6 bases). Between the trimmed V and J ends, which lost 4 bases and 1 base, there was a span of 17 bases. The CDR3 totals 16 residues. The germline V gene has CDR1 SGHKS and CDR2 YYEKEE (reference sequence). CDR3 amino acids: CASSPPRGGPNTEAFF. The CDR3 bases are TGTGCCAGCAGCCCTCCGCGGGGGGGGCCGAACACTGAAGCTTTCTTT.

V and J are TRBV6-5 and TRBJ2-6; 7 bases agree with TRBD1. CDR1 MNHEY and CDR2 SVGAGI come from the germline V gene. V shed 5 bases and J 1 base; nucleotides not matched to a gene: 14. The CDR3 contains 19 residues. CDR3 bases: TGTGCCAGCAGTAACCTCCAGGGACAGAAATATTCTGGGGCCAACGTCCTGACTTTC. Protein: CASSNLQGQKYSGANVLTF.

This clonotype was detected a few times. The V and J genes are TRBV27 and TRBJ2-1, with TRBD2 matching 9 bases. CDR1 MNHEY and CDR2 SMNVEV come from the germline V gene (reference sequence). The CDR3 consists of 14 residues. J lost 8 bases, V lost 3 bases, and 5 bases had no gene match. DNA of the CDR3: TGTGCCAGCAGTTTTGGCGGGGGGGCCTATGAGCAGTTCTTC. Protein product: CASSFGGGAYEQFF.

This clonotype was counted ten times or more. The CDR3, as DNA: TGTGCCAGCAGCTTAGAGGTTGGTGAGCAGTTCTTC. Its protein is CASSLEVGEQFF. The chain is built from TRBV11-2 and TRBJ2-1; no clear D gene. CDR1 is SGHAT, CDR2 FQNNGV, per germline. Trimming removed 0 bases from V and 9 bases from J, with 6 bases in between. CDR3 length: 12 residues.

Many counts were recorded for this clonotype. Written as DNA, the CDR3 is TGCAGCGTTGATGGGACTAGCTTGGGCACAGATACGCAGTATTTT. As protein: CSVDGTSLGTDTQYF. This chain uses TRBV29-1 with TRBJ2-3; TRBD2 matches at 9 bases. Germline trimming cut 3 bases from V and 1 base from J; bases unmatched to any gene: 5. This CDR3 has 15 residues. Germline loops: CDR1 SQVTM, CDR2 ANQGSEA.

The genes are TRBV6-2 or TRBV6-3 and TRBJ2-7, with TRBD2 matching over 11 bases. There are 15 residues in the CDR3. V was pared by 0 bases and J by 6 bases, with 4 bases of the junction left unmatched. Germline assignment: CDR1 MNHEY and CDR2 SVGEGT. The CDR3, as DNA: TGTGCCAGCAGTTACTCGGCACTAGCGGGGGCCGAGCAGTACTTC. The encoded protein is CASSYSALAGAEQYF.

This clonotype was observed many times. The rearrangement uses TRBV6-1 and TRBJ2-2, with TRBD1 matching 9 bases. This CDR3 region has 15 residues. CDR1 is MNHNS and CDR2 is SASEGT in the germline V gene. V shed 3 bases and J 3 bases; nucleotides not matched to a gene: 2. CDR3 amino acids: CASSEGQGYTGELFF. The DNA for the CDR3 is TGTGCCAGCAGTGAGGGACAGGGTTACACCGGGGAGCTGTTTTTT.

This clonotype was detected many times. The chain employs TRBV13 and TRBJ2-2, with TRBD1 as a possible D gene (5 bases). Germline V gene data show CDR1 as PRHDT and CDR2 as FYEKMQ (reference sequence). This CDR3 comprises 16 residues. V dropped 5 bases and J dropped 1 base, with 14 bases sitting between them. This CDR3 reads CASSLAKDRNTGELFF. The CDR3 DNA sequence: TGTGCCAGCAGCCTTGCAAAAGACAGGAACACCGGGGAGCTGTTTTTT.

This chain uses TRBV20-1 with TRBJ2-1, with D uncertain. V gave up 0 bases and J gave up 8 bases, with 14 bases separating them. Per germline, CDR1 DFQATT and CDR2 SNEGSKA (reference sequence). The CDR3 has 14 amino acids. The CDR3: CSARDPRGVDEQFF. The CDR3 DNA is TGCAGTGCTAGAGACCCACGTGGGGTGGATGAGCAGTTCTTC.

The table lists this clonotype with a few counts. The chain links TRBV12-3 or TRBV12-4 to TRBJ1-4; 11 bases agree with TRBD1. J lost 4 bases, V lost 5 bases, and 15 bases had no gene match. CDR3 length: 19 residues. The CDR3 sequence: CASSQTWTGGAGGNEKLFF. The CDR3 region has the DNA TGTGCCAGCAGTCAGACCTGGACAGGGGGCGCCGGGGGTAATGAAAAACTGTTTTTT.

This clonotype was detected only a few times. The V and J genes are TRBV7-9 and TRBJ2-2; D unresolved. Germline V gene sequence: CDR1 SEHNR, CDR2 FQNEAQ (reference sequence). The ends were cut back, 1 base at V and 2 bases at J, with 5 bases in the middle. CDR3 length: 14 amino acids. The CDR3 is CASSLDQNTGELFF. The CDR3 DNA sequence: TGTGCCAGCAGCTTAGACCAAAACACCGGGGAGCTGTTTTTT.

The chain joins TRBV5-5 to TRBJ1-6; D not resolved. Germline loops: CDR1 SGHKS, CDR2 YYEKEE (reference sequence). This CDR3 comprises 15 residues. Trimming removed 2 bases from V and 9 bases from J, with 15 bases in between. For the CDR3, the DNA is TGTGCCAGCAGCTTAGACACCCCTCTTGGTTCACCCCTCCACTTT. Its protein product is CASSLDTPLGSPLHF. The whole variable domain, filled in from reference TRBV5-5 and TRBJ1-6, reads DAGVTQSPTHLIKTRGQQVTLRCSPISGHKSVSWYQQVLGQGPQFIFQYYEKEERGRGNFPDRFSARQFPNYSSELNVNALLLGDSALYLCASSLDTPLGSPLHFGNGTRLTVT.

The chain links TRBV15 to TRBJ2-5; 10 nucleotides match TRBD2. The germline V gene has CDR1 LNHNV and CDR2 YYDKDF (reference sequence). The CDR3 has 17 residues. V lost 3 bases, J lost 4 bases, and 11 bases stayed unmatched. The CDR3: CATSRASGGHIGETQYF. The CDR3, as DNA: TGTGCCACCAGCAGGGCTAGCGGGGGCCATATTGGAGAGACCCAGTACTTC.

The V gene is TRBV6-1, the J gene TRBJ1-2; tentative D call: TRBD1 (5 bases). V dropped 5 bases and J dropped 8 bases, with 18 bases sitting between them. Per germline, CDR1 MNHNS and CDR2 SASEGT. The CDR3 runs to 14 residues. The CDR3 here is CASSRTNQGAGYTF. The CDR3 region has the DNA TGTGCCAGCAGTCGCACGAACCAGGGTGCGGGCTACACCTTC.

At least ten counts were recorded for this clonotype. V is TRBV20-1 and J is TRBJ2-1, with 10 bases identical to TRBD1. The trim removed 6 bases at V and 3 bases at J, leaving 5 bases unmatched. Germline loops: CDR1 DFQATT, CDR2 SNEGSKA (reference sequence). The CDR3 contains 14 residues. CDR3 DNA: TGCAGTGCCCCTTGGGACAGGGGCTACAATGAGCAGTTCTTC. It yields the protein CSAPWDRGYNEQFF.